This TCR beta chain derives from a study of graft-versus-host responses after intestinal transplantation (dated by TCRdb to the early 2020s). Describing the broader study: Recipients received multivisceral, liver-intestinal, or isolated intestinal transplants. All recipients received anti-thymocyte globulin induction followed by maintenance tacrolimus and steroids for around three years. Bulk TCR-beta CDR3 sequencing was used to track graft-versus-host and host-versus-graft alloreactive T cell clones in the graft, circulation and bone marrow after intestinal transplantation. Alloreactive clones were identified by sequencing pre-transplant mixed lymphocyte reaction products and comparing these products with unstimulated pre-transplant donor and recipient T cells. Of the roughly 25 intestinal transplant recipients enrolled in the cohort, one of whom was a retransplant, a few patients without pretransplant specimens were excluded. Donor T cell macrochimerism was defined as a peak of at least 4% donor T cells among recipient peripheral blood mononuclear cells. Samples from a few later patients were sequenced in-house on an Illumina MiSeq with MiXCR processing rather than by the commercial service.

Libraries were prepared through the immunoSEQ multiplex PCR assay. For most patients, genomic DNA was isolated with the Qiagen DNeasy Blood and Tissue Kit and shipped frozen to Adaptive Biotechnologies for TCR sequencing. For most patients, high-throughput TCR-beta CDR3 sequencing of genomic DNA was performed by Adaptive Biotechnologies. The original methods were these. Adaptive's ImmunoSEQ software supplied the TCR sequencing data for 15 to 20 patients, while MiXCR and VDJtools were used to process a few other patients. To correct CD4 versus CD8 sorting errors, sequences present in both subsets at a frequency ratio below 5:1 were removed. CDR3 nucleotide sequences shared by donor and recipient were removed because the origin of these sequences could not be assigned. To count as alloreactive, a clone needed at least 2-fold expansion over unstimulated cells and a minimum CFSE-low frequency of 0.002% (template counts) or 0.001% (read counts). Mappable clones were those detected in sequenced pre-transplant spleen, lymph node, or MLR CFSE-low populations of the donor or recipient. The cumulative frequency of alloreactive clones was calculated as a percentage of all sequences, weighted by copy number. TCRdb retrieved this table from immuneACCESS and kept in-frame rearrangements only. Not all clones are present; in checked studies, unresolved V genes account for under half, and no reason is known for the remainder. V and J calls and clone size are as listed in that table; D and trimming were resolved from the DNA. The sample table holds 30,000 to 40,000 clones, of which about 94% were seen once. The ten largest clonotypes hold 21% of the sample.

CDR3 length: 15 amino acids, cysteine to phenylalanine. The CDR3 DNA has 45 bases and is translated from base 1. CDR1 and CDR2 were assigned from the germline V gene as MNHNS and SASEGT. V is cut by 5 bases and J by 7 bases, and the space between the germline ends is 17 bases. This clone was picked up a small number of times. What antigen it recognizes has not been identified. Qualities for individual bases were not recorded, and no much larger clone is one base off. Overall study outcomes, separate from this receptor: Early after transplant, peak levels of circulating GvH clones were found to be associated with declines in HvG clones. High GvH to HvG T cell clonal ratios were observed in the allografts of patients with donor T cell macrochimerism. Conclusions were limited by the relatively low number and heterogeneity of intestinal transplant patients. GvH clones turned up in recipient bone marrow, with some appearing earlier in ileal mucosa or blood, a pattern consistent with an intestinal mucosal origin.

This specimen's time point label, per the study, means: cells obtained before transplantation from donor or recipient. CD3+CD4+ and CD3+CD8+ populations were FACS-sorted from unstimulated pre-transplant donor and recipient cells taken from spleen or lymph nodes. The source is a human donor who was the organ donor for an intestinal transplant. This receptor chain uses TRBV6-1 and TRBJ2-2, and perhaps TRBD1 as D gene, on 7 matching bases. Here the sequenced sample was unstimulated CD8+ T cells sorted from spleen or lymph node cells, taken before transplant. In nucleotide form, the sequence is TGTGCCAGCAGTCACGACAGGGAGGTGATCGGGGAGCTGTTTTTT. It translates to CASSHDREVIGELFF.